The 5 T cell receptor beta chains in this list originate from one sample, sequenced in a study of identical twins. TCRdb itself ran the 5' RACE reads through MiXCR, one entry per CDR3 protein. The table lists about 520,000 distinct CDR3 sequences, roughly a fifth of them singletons. The sample was also reused in another study, on T cells expressing NK-cell markers.

Source material: CD4+ T cells sorted from blood. Receptors were obtained from a woman aged 18 to 35 in good health.

V usage is TRBV15 and J usage is TRBJ2-5; TRBD2 matches 11 bases. From germline, CDR1 is LNHNV and CDR2 YYDKDF (reference sequence). The CDR3 runs 16 residues. With V trimmed by 1 base and J by 1 base, 2 bases remained unmatched. DNA of the CDR3: TGTGCCACCAGCAGAGGACTAGCGGGAATCCAAGAGACCCAGTACTTC. It specifies CATSRGLAGIQETQYF. The full variable domain, with the rest looked up from reference TRBV15 and TRBJ2-5, is DAMVIQNPRYQVTQFGKPVTLSCSQTLNHNVMYWYQQKSSQAPKLLFHYYDKDFNNEADTPDNFQSRRPNTSFCFLDIRSPGLGDTAMYLCATSRGLAGIQETQYFGPGTRLLVL.

The V gene is TRBV6-5, the J gene TRBJ1-2, with D unclear. This CDR3 spans 13 amino acids. The ends were cut back, 4 bases at V and 3 bases at J, with 9 bases in the middle. Germline CDR1 and CDR2: MNHEY and SVGAGI. The CDR3 loop reads CASSFNSHYGYTF. In DNA form, the CDR3 reads TGTGCCAGCAGTTTTAACTCGCACTATGGCTACACCTTC.

This chain uses TRBV11-2 with TRBJ2-1; the match to TRBD1 covers 7 bases. The junction had 7 bases not matched to a gene; V was cut back by 0 bases and J by 2 bases. This CDR3 region has 17 residues. Germline CDR1 is SGHAT and CDR2 is FQNNGV. The CDR3 coding sequence is TGTGCCAGCAGCTTAGAAGATTGGGACAGAGCCTACAATGAGCAGTTCTTC. This encodes CASSLEDWDRAYNEQFF.

The sample holds a few counts of this clonotype. The chain recombines TRBV6-2 or TRBV6-3 with TRBJ2-5; 8 bases are a match to TRBD2. CDR1 is MNHEY and CDR2 is SVGEGT in the germline V gene. This CDR3 comprises 17 residues. V lost 4 bases, J lost 5 bases, and 15 bases stayed unmatched. Here the CDR3 reads CASSSFMGLGAGETQYF. The CDR3 DNA reads TGTGCCAGCAGTTCATTCATGGGACTAGGGGCTGGCGAGACCCAGTACTTC.

The sample holds many counts of this clonotype. V gene TRBV29-1 combines with J gene TRBJ2-1; TRBD2 matches 9 bases. The CDR3 has 14 amino acids. Germline V gives CDR1 SQVTM, CDR2 ANQGSEA. The V gene end was trimmed by 7 bases and the J gene end by 2 bases; junction bases not matched to a gene: 6. This CDR3 is CSAYGGGAYNEQFF. The CDR3 DNA is TGCAGCGCCTATGGCGGGGGGGCCTACAATGAGCAGTTCTTC.